A selection of T cell receptor beta chains follows, all from one sample in a study of CD8 T cells in ankylosing spondylitis. MiXCR, applied by TCRdb to the 5' RACE reads, yields one record per CDR3 protein. The sample includes around 130,000 distinct CDR3 sequences, under 20% seen only once; the top ten take around a third. What was sequenced was blood, either unsorted or a sorted T cell fraction (not recorded which). Receptor source: a male donor with ankylosing spondylitis. CDR3s include the opening cysteine and the closing phenylalanine or tryptophan. The D gene is left open where the match is weak. Size is stated for part of the rows, as once, few or many counts, or as a class when the clone is expanded.

CDR3aa: CSAKGQGDTEAFF
CDR3nt: TGCAGTGCGAAAGGACAGGGTGACACTGAAGCTTTCTTT
j_gene: TRBJ1-1
v_gene: TRBV20-1
abundance: few
d_gene: TRBD1

CDR3aa: CASSPGGTEQFF
CDR3nt: TGTGCCAGCAGCCCCGGGGGAACTGAGCAGTTCTTC
j_gene: TRBJ2-1
v_gene: TRBV9
abundance: few
d_gene: NA

CDR3aa: CASSRDIYQPQHF
CDR3nt: TGTGCCAGCAGCCGGGACATCTATCAGCCCCAGCATTTT
j_gene: TRBJ1-5
v_gene: TRBV7-9
abundance: NA
d_gene: NA

CDR3aa: CASSQDTPVTGNQPQHF
CDR3nt: TGCGCCAGCAGCCAAGATACCCCCGTTACAGGGAATCAGCCCCAGCATTTT
j_gene: TRBJ1-5
v_gene: TRBV4-1
abundance: few
d_gene: NA

CDR3aa: CASSLGGTSGYEQYF
CDR3nt: TGTGCCAGCAGCTTAGGAGGGACTAGCGGCTACGAGCAGTACTTC
j_gene: TRBJ2-7
v_gene: TRBV7-9
abundance: NA
d_gene: TRBD2

CDR3aa: CASRAGTRYNEQFF
CDR3nt: TGTGCCAGCAGAGCCGGGACTAGGTACAATGAGCAGTTCTTC
j_gene: TRBJ2-1
v_gene: TRBV28
abundance: few
d_gene: TRBD2

CDR3aa: CASSFNPDTQYF
CDR3nt: TGTGCCAGCAGTTTTAACCCGGATACGCAGTATTTT
j_gene: TRBJ2-3
v_gene: TRBV28
abundance: many
d_gene: NA

CDR3aa: CASSWKYNEQFF
CDR3nt: TGTGCCAGCAGTTGGAAGTACAATGAGCAGTTCTTC
j_gene: TRBJ2-1
v_gene: TRBV7-9
abundance: many
d_gene: NA

CDR3aa: CSAFSQDPGVEKLFF
CDR3nt: TGCAGTGCTTTCTCCCAGGACCCGGGGGTGGAAAAACTGTTTTTT
j_gene: TRBJ1-4
v_gene: TRBV20-1
abundance: NA
d_gene: NA

CDR3aa: CASSLGGNYGYTF
CDR3nt: TGTGCCAGCAGCTTAGGTGGGAACTATGGCTACACCTTC
j_gene: TRBJ1-2
v_gene: TRBV7-6
abundance: many
d_gene: NA

CDR3aa: CASSPLNAVIQETQYF
CDR3nt: TGTGCCAGCAGCCCCCTCAATGCGGTAATACAAGAGACCCAGTACTTC
j_gene: TRBJ2-5
v_gene: TRBV6-2/TRBV6-3
abundance: NA
d_gene: NA

CDR3aa: CASSQAGVGPSGSYEQYF
CDR3nt: TGCGCCAGCAGCCAAGCGGGTGTTGGGCCTAGCGGGAGCTACGAGCAGTACTTC
j_gene: TRBJ2-7
v_gene: TRBV4-1
abundance: NA
d_gene: TRBD2

CDR3aa: CASSWTDTQYF
CDR3nt: TGTGCCAGCAGCTGGACAGATACGCAGTATTTT
j_gene: TRBJ2-3
v_gene: TRBV7-9
abundance: NA
d_gene: NA

CDR3aa: CASSQALAGTHEQYF
CDR3nt: TGTGCCAGCAGCCAAGCGCTAGCGGGAACCCACGAGCAGTACTTC
j_gene: TRBJ2-7
v_gene: TRBV3-1
abundance: many
d_gene: TRBD2

CDR3aa: CASGHGYTF
CDR3nt: TGTGCCAGCGGCCATGGCTACACCTTC
j_gene: TRBJ1-2
v_gene: TRBV12-3/TRBV12-4
abundance: many
d_gene: NA

CDR3aa: CASSFGLATYEQYF
CDR3nt: TGTGCCAGCAGCTTTGGACTTGCAACCTACGAGCAGTACTTC
j_gene: TRBJ2-7
v_gene: TRBV7-2
abundance: NA
d_gene: NA

CDR3aa: CATSRVNLGNQPQHF
CDR3nt: TGTGCCACCAGCAGAGTCAACCTCGGCAATCAGCCCCAGCATTTT
j_gene: TRBJ1-5
v_gene: TRBV15
abundance: many
d_gene: NA

CDR3aa: CASSVLGANTGELFF
CDR3nt: TGTGCCAGCAGCGTTTTGGGGGCGAACACCGGGGAGCTGTTTTTT
j_gene: TRBJ2-2
v_gene: TRBV9
abundance: few
d_gene: NA

CDR3aa: CASSSPWFRGNTGGLFF
CDR3nt: TGTGCCAGCAGCTCGCCTTGGTTCCGGGGTAACACCGGGGGGCTGTTTTTT
j_gene: TRBJ2-2
v_gene: TRBV7-9
abundance: NA
d_gene: NA

CDR3aa: CASSESGSSYNEQFF
CDR3nt: TGTGCCAGCAGCGAGAGCGGGAGCTCCTACAATGAGCAGTTCTTC
j_gene: TRBJ2-1
v_gene: TRBV9
abundance: NA
d_gene: TRBD2

CDR3aa: CASATVSEQYF
CDR3nt: TGTGCCAGCGCCACAGTGAGCGAGCAGTACTTC
j_gene: TRBJ2-7
v_gene: TRBV5-6
abundance: few
d_gene: NA

CDR3aa: CASSQVGYIEGTGELFF
CDR3nt: TGCGCCAGCAGCCAAGTGGGATATATAGAGGGCACCGGGGAGCTGTTTTTT
j_gene: TRBJ2-2
v_gene: TRBV4-3
abundance: NA
d_gene: NA

CDR3aa: CASSPRWGIPGNTIYF
CDR3nt: TGTGCCAGCAGTCCTCGTTGGGGGATCCCTGGAAACACCATATATTTT
j_gene: TRBJ1-3
v_gene: TRBV28
abundance: few
d_gene: NA

CDR3aa: CASSYRGRYKETQYF
CDR3nt: TGTGCCAGCAGTTACCGAGGACGGTACAAAGAGACCCAGTACTTC
j_gene: TRBJ2-5
v_gene: TRBV6-7
abundance: NA
d_gene: NA

CDR3aa: CASTPGHQREGYTF
CDR3nt: TGTGCCAGCACCCCAGGACACCAGCGGGAGGGCTACACCTTC
j_gene: TRBJ1-2
v_gene: TRBV12-3/TRBV12-4
abundance: NA
d_gene: NA

CDR3aa: CSVFGGRLAKNIQYF
CDR3nt: TGCAGCGTTTTCGGCGGCCGGCTAGCCAAAAACATTCAGTACTTC
j_gene: TRBJ2-4
v_gene: TRBV29-1
abundance: few
d_gene: NA

CDR3aa: CASSQVRGYEQYF
CDR3nt: TGTGCCAGCAGCCAAGTAAGAGGCTACGAGCAGTACTTC
j_gene: TRBJ2-7
v_gene: TRBV14
abundance: NA
d_gene: NA

CDR3aa: CASSLGSVGNEQFF
CDR3nt: TGTGCCAGCAGTTTAGGGTCCGTGGGCAATGAGCAGTTCTTC
j_gene: TRBJ2-1
v_gene: TRBV12-3/TRBV12-4
abundance: few
d_gene: NA

CDR3aa: CASSLGQGTTYEQYF
CDR3nt: TGTGCCAGCAGTTTAGGGCAGGGGACCACCTACGAGCAGTACTTC
j_gene: TRBJ2-7
v_gene: TRBV28
abundance: NA
d_gene: NA

CDR3aa: CAIRDRDSYEQYF
CDR3nt: TGTGCCATCCGGGACAGGGATTCCTACGAGCAGTACTTC
j_gene: TRBJ2-7
v_gene: TRBV10-3
abundance: few
d_gene: TRBD1

CDR3aa: CASSPQGVTDTQYF
CDR3nt: TGTGCCAGCAGCCCCCAGGGGGTCACAGATACGCAGTATTTT
j_gene: TRBJ2-3
v_gene: TRBV12-3/TRBV12-4
abundance: NA
d_gene: TRBD1

CDR3aa: CASSPSEREDPIF
CDR3nt: TGTGCCAGTAGTCCCTCCGAGCGGGAGGACCCTATCTTC
j_gene: TRBJ2-1
v_gene: TRBV19
abundance: NA
d_gene: TRBD2

CDR3aa: CASSRPQGGDGYTF
CDR3nt: TGCGCCAGCAGCCGCCCTCAGGGGGGAGATGGCTACACCTTC
j_gene: TRBJ1-2
v_gene: TRBV4-1
abundance: NA
d_gene: TRBD1

CDR3aa: CASSQGIGLAGSNEQFF
CDR3nt: TGCGCCAGCAGCCAAGGAATTGGTCTAGCGGGTAGTAATGAGCAGTTCTTC
j_gene: TRBJ2-1
v_gene: TRBV4-3
abundance: NA
d_gene: TRBD2

CDR3aa: CASSMTGLVGYTF
CDR3nt: TGTGCCAGCAGTATGACAGGGCTGGTTGGCTACACCTTC
j_gene: TRBJ1-2
v_gene: TRBV27
abundance: NA
d_gene: TRBD1

CDR3aa: CASSQGSAIRDRTSYEQYF
CDR3nt: TGTGCCAGCAGCCAAGGATCGGCAATCCGGGACAGGACCTCCTACGAGCAGTACTTC
j_gene: TRBJ2-7
v_gene: TRBV14
abundance: many
d_gene: TRBD1

CDR3aa: CASSQDRAGIGNTIYF
CDR3nt: TGCGCCAGCAGCCAAGACCGGGCGGGTATTGGAAACACCATATATTTT
j_gene: TRBJ1-3
v_gene: TRBV4-3
abundance: NA
d_gene: NA

CDR3aa: CASSLAGAAYEQYF
CDR3nt: TGCGCCAGCAGCCTAGCGGGAGCGGCGTACGAGCAGTACTTC
j_gene: TRBJ2-7
v_gene: TRBV4-1
abundance: many
d_gene: TRBD2

CDR3aa: CASSLVGAGTRDPGELFF
CDR3nt: TGTGCCAGCAGCTTAGTTGGGGCCGGGACTAGAGATCCCGGGGAGCTGTTTTTT
j_gene: TRBJ2-2
v_gene: TRBV11-1
abundance: few
d_gene: TRBD2

CDR3aa: CASGLAYEDTQYF
CDR3nt: TGTGCCAGCGGGTTAGCGTACGAAGATACGCAGTATTTT
j_gene: TRBJ2-3
v_gene: TRBV12-3/TRBV12-4
abundance: few
d_gene: NA

CDR3aa: CASSTGPPGNTEAFF
CDR3nt: TGTGCCAGCAGCACCGGACCGCCCGGGAACACTGAAGCTTTCTTT
j_gene: TRBJ1-1
v_gene: TRBV9
abundance: NA
d_gene: NA